Each of the 3 T cell receptor beta chains below was sequenced from the same sample in a study of identical twins. TCRdb ran MiXCR on the 5' RACE reads and lists one entry per CDR3 protein. The data hold approximately 300,000 distinct CDR3 sequences, with roughly 10% observed a single time. This sample also appeared in a second study, on yellow fever vaccine responses in identical twins.

The sample consisted of CD8+ T cells sorted from blood. The source is a woman between 18 and 29 years old in good health.

This clonotype was found many times. This chain joins TRBV4-3 and TRBJ2-3, with 8 bases fitting TRBD2. V lost 4 bases, J lost 5 bases, and 8 bases stayed unmatched. This CDR3 is built from 15 residues. Germline CDR1 and CDR2: LGHNA and YSLEER. The CDR3 loop is CASSPFWRGVDTQYF. The CDR3 nucleotides read TGCGCCAGCAGCCCCTTCTGGCGGGGGGTAGATACGCAGTATTTT.

This clonotype showed up many times. This chain joins TRBV4-1 and TRBJ2-4; 10 nucleotides line up with TRBD1. Germline values: CDR1 MGHRA, CDR2 YSYEKL. The CDR3 has 14 residues. Trimming cost V 1 base and J 10 bases; bases outside gene matches: 4. CDR3 sequence reads: CASSQGDRGLIQYF. The CDR3 DNA reads TGCGCCAGCAGCCAAGGGGACAGGGGTCTGATTCAGTACTTC.

This clonotype was seen a few times. V gene TRBV11-2 combines with J gene TRBJ2-7; 7 bases match TRBD2. Germline-derived CDR1 and CDR2 are SGHAT and FQNNGV. The CDR3 spans 13 residues. Trimming took 5 bases from V and 6 from J; bases not matched to a gene: 7. CDR3 amino acids: CASSVGSGIEQYF. CDR3 nucleotide sequence: TGTGCCAGCAGCGTCGGCAGCGGGATCGAGCAGTACTTC.